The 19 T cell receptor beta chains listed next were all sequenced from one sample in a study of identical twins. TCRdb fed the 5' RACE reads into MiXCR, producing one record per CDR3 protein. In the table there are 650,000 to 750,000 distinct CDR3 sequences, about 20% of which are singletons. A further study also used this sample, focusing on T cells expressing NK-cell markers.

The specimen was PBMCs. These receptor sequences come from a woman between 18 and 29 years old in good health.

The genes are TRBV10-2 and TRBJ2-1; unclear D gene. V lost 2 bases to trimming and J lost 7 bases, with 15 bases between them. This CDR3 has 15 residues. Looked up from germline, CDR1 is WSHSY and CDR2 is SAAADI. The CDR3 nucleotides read TGCGCCAGCAGTGAGGAACCGAACTGGGAAAATGAGCAGTTCTTC. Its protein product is CASSEEPNWENEQFF.

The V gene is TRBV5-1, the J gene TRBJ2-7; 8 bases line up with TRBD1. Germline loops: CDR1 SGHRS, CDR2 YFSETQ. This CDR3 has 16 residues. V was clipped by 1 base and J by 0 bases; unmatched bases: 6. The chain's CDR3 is CASSLPGTGTSYEQYF. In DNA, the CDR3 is TGCGCCAGCAGCTTGCCCGGGACAGGTACCTCCTACGAGCAGTACTTC.

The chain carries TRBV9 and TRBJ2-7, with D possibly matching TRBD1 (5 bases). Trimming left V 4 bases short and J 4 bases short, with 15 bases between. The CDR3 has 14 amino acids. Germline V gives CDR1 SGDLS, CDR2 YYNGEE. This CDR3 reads CASSPKLTVYEQYF. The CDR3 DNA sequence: TGTGCCAGCAGCCCCAAGCTGACAGTATACGAGCAGTACTTC.

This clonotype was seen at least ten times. The CDR3 sequence is CASRLTVSGANVLTF. The CDR3 coding sequence is TGTGCCAGCAGGTTGACAGTCTCTGGGGCCAACGTCCTGACTTTC. The gene calls are TRBV6-1 and TRBJ2-6, with D tentatively TRBD1 (5 bases). This CDR3 is built from 15 residues. Trimming removed 6 bases from V and 0 bases from J, with 9 bases in between. Germline-derived CDR1 and CDR2 are MNHNS and SASEGT.

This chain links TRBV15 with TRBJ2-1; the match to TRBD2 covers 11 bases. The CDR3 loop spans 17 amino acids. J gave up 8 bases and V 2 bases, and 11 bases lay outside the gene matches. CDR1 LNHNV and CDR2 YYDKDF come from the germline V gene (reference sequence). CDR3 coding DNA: TGTGCCACCAGCAGATCCCTAGCGGGGGGTTATCGCCATGAGCAGTTCTTC. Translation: CATSRSLAGGYRHEQFF.

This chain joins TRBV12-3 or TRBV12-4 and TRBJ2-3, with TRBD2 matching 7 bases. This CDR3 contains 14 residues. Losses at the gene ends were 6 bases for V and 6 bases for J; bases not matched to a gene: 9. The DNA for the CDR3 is TGTGCCAGCAGGGCCAGGGAGGGAGGCGATACGCAGTATTTT. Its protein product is CASRAREGGDTQYF.

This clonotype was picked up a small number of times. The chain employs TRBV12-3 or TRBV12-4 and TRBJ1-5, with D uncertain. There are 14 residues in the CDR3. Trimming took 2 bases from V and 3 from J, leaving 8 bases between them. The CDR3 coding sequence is TGTGCCAGCAGTTTAATGGAGAACAATCAGCCCCAGCATTTT. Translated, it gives CASSLMENNQPQHF.

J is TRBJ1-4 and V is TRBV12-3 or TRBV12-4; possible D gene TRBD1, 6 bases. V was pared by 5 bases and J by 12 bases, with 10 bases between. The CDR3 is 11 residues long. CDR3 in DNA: TGTGCCAGCAGTGCAGGGGTACAACTGTTTTTT. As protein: CASSAGVQLFF.

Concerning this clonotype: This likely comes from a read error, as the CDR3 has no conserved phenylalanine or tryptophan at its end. The chain's CDR3 is CASSLDPPQNTGELFL. CDR3 in DNA: TGTGCCAGCAGTTTAGACCCCCCGCAGAACACCGGGGAGCTGTTTTTG. This sequence joins TRBV12-3 or TRBV12-4 and TRBJ2-2; no clear D gene. Trimming removed 1 base from V and 1 base from J, with 10 bases in between. This CDR3 is built from 16 residues.

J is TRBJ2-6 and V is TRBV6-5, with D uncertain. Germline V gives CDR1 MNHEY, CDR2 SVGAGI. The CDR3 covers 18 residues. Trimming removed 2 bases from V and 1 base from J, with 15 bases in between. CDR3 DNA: TGTGCCAGCAGTTACCTTACGAAGGTCGGATCTGGGGCCAACGTCCTGACTTTC. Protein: CASSYLTKVGSGANVLTF.

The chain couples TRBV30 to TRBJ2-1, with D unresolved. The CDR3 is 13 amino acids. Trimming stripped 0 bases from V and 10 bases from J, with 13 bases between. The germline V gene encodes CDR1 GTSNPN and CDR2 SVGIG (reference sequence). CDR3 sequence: CAWSVGTWSEQFF. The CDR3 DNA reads TGTGCCTGGAGTGTGGGAACGTGGAGCGAGCAGTTCTTC.

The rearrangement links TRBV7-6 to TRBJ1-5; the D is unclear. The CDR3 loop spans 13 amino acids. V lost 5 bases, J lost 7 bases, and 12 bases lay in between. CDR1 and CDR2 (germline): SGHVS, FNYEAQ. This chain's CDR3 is CASSKGREQPQHF. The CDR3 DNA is TGTGCCAGCAGCAAGGGTAGGGAGCAGCCCCAGCATTTT.

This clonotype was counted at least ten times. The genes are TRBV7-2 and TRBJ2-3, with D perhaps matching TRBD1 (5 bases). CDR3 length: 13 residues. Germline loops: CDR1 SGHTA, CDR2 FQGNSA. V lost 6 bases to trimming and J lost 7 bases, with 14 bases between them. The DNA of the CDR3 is TGTGCCAGCAGGTCGAGTGACAGACATACGCAGTATTTT. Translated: CASRSSDRHTQYF. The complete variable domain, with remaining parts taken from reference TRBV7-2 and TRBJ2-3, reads GAGVSQSPSNKVTEKGKDVELRCDPISGHTALYWYRQSLGQGLEFLIYFQGNSAPDKSGLPSDRFSAERTGGSVSTLTIQRTQQEDSAVYLCASRSSDRHTQYFGPGTRLTVL.

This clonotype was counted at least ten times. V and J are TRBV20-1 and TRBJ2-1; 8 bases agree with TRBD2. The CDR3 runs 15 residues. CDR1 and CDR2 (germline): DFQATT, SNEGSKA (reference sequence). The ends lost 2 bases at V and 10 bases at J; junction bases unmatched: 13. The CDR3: CSARTAGVGSGEQFF. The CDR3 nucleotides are TGCAGTGCTAGAACAGCGGGAGTTGGATCTGGCGAGCAGTTCTTC.

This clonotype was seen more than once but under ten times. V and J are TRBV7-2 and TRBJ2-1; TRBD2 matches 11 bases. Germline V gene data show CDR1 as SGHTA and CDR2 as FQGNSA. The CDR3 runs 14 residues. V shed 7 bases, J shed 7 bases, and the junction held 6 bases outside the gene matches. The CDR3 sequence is CASIERLAGNEQFF. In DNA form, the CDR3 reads TGTGCCAGCATCGAAAGACTAGCGGGAAATGAGCAGTTCTTC.

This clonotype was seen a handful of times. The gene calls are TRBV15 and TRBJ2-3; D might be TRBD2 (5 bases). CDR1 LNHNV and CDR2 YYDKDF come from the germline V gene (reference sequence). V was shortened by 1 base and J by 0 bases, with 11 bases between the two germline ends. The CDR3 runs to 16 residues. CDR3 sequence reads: CATSRGGSASTDTQYF. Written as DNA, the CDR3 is TGTGCCACCAGCAGAGGAGGGAGCGCTAGCACAGATACGCAGTATTTT. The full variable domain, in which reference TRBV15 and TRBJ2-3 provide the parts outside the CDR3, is DAMVIQNPRYQVTQFGKPVTLSCSQTLNHNVMYWYQQKSSQAPKLLFHYYDKDFNNEADTPDNFQSRRPNTSFCFLDIRSPGLGDTAMYLCATSRGGSASTDTQYFGPGTRLTVL.

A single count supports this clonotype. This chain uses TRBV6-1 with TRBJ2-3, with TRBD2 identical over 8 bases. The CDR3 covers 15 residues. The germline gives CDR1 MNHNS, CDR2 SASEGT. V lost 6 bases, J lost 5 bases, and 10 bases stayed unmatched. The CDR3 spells CASRNSLAGIDTQYF. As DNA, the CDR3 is TGTGCCAGCAGGAACAGCCTAGCGGGTATAGATACGCAGTATTTT.

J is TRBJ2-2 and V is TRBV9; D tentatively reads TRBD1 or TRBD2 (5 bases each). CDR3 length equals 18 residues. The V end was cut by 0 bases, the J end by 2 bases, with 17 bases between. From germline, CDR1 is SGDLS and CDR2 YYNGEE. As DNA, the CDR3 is TGTGCCAGCAGCGTAGGGAACAGGCGAGGGGCAAACACCGGGGAGCTGTTTTTT. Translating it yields CASSVGNRRGANTGELFF.

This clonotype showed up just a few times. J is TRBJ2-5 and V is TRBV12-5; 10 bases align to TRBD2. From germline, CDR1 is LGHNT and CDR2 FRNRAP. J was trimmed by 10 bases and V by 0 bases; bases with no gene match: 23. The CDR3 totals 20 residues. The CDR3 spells CASGLVLRGLADPLRTSQYF. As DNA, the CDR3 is TGTGCTAGTGGTTTGGTACTGCGCGGACTAGCGGACCCCTTACGTACGAGCCAGTACTTC.